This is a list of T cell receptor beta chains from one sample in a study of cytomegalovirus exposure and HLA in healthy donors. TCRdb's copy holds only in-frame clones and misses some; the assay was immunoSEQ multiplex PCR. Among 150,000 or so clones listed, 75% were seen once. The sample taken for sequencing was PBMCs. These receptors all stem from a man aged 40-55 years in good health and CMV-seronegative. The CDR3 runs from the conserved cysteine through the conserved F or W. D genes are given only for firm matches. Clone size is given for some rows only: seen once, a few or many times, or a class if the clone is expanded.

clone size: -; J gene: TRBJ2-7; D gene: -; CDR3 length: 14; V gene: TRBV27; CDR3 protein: CASSYRGGLYEQYF; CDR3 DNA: TGTGCCAGCAGTTACCGCGGGGGCCTCTACGAGCAGTACTTC
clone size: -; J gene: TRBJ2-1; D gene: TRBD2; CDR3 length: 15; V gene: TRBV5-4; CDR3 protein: CASSLGGGAYNEQFF; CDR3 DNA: TGTGCCAGCAGCTTGGGCGGGGGGGCTTACAATGAGCAGTTCTTC
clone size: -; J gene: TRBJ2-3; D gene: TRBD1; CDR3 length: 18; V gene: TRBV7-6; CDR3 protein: CASSSGTGFTPSTDTQYF; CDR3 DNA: TGTGCCAGCAGCTCCGGGACAGGTTTTACTCCTAGCACAGATACGCAGTATTTT
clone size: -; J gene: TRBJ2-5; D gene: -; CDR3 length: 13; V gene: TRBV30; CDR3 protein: CAWSRREKETQYF; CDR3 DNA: TGTGCCTGGAGTAGGAGGGAAAAAGAGACCCAGTACTTC
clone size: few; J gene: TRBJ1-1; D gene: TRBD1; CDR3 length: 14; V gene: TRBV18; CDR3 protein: CASSPQPGQGEAFF; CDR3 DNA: TGTGCCAGCTCACCACAGCCGGGACAGGGTGAAGCTTTCTTT
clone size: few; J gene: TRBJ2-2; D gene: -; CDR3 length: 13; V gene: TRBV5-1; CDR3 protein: CASRLDRAGELFF; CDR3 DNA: TGCGCCAGCAGGTTAGACAGAGCCGGGGAGCTGTTTTTT
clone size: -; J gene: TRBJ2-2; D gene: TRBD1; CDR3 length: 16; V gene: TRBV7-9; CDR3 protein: CASSGWDRGHAGELFF; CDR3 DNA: TGTGCCAGCAGCGGCTGGGACAGGGGGCATGCCGGGGAGCTGTTTTTT
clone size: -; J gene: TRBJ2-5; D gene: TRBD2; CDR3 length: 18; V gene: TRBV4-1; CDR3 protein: CASSQDPGLVWRVETQYF; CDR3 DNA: TGCGCCAGCAGCCAAGATCCGGGACTAGTGTGGCGGGTCGAGACCCAGTACTTC
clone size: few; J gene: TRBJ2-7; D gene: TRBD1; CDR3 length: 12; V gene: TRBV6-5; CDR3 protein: CASSAGGTEQYF; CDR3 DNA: TGTGCCAGCAGTGCAGGGGGCACCGAGCAGTACTTC
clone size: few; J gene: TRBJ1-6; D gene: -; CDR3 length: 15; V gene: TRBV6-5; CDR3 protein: CASSYSIQLNSPLHF; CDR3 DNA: TGTGCCAGCAGTTACTCGATACAGCTAAATTCACCCCTCCACTTT
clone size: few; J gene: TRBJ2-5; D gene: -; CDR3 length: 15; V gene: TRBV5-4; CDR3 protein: CASSLRLTGGETQYF; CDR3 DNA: TGTGCCAGCAGCTTACGCTTGACAGGCGGAGAGACCCAGTACTTC
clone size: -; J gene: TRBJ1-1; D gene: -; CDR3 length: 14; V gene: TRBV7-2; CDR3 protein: CASSFLNLNTEAFF; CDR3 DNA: TGTGCCAGCAGCTTCCTTAATCTGAACACTGAAGCTTTCTTT
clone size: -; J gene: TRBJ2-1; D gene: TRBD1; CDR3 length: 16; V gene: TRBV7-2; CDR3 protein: CASSSLRTGWNNEQFF; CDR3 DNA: TGTGCCAGCAGCTCCCTCCGGACAGGGTGGAACAATGAGCAGTTCTTC
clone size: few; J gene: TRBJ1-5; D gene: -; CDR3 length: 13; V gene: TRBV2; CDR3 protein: CASSLQNHQPQHF; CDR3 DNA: TGTGCCAGCAGCCTACAGAATCACCAGCCCCAGCATTTT
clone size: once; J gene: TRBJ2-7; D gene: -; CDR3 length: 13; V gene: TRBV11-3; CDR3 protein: CASSFAGSYEQYF; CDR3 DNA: TGTGCCAGCAGCTTCGCGGGGAGTTACGAGCAGTACTTC
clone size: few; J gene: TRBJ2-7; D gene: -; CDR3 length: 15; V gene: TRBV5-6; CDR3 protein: CASSLSWPPSYEQYF; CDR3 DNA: TGTGCCAGCAGCTTGTCATGGCCCCCCTCCTACGAGCAGTACTTC
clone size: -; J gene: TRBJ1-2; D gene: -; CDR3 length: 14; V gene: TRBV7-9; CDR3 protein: CASSSDRDWKGYTF; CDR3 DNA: TGTGCCAGCAGCTCAGACCGGGATTGGAAAGGCTACACCTTC
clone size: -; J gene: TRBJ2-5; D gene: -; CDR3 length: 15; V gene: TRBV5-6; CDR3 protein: CASSLQGLLQETQYF; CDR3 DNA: TGTGCCAGCAGCTTACAGGGATTATTACAAGAGACCCAGTACTTC
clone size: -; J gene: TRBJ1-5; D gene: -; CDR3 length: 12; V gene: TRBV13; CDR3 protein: CASSPRFGPQHF; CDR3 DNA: TGTGCCAGCAGCCCCCGGTTTGGGCCCCAGCATTTT
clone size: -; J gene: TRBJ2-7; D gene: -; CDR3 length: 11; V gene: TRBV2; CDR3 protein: CASSPSYEQYF; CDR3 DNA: TGTGCCAGCAGCCCTTCGTACGAGCAGTACTTC
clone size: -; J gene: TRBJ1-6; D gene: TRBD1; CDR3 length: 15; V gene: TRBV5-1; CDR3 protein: CASSLPTGDVSPLHF; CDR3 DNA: TGCGCCAGCAGCTTGCCTACAGGGGACGTTTCACCCCTCCACTTT
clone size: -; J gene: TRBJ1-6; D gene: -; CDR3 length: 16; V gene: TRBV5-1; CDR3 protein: CASSLGGRGPGSPLHF; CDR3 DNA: TGCGCCAGCAGCTTGGGAGGCAGGGGTCCTGGTTCACCCCTCCACTTT
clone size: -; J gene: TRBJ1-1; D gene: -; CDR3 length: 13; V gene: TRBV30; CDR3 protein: CAWSHSMNTEAFF; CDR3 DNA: TGTGCCTGGTCGCACAGCATGAACACTGAAGCTTTCTTT
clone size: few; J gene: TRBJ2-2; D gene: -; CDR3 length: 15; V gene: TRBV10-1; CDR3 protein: CASRASLGNTGELFF; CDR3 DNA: TGCGCCAGCAGGGCTAGCCTTGGGAACACCGGGGAGCTGTTTTTT
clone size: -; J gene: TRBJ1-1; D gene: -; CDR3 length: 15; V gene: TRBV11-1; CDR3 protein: CASSLPQGGYTEAFF; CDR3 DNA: TGTGCCAGCAGCTTACCTCAAGGGGGTTACACTGAAGCTTTCTTT
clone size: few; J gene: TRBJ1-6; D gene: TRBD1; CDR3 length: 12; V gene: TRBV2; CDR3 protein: CSEGAGDSPLHF; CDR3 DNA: TGCAGCGAGGGGGCTGGAGATTCACCCCTCCACTTT
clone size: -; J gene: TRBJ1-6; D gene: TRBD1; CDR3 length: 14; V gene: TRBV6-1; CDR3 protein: CASRGTGANSPLHF; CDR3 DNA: TGTGCCAGCAGGGGGACAGGGGCGAATTCACCCCTCCACTTT
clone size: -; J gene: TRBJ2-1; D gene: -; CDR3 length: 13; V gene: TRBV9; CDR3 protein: CASSSRTDNEQFF; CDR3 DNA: TGTGCCAGCAGCTCCCGGACAGACAATGAGCAGTTCTTC
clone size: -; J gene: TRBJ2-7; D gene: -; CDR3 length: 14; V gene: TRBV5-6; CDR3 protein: CASSLMTGSYEQYF; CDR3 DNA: TGTGCCAGCAGCTTGATGACGGGCTCCTACGAGCAGTACTTC
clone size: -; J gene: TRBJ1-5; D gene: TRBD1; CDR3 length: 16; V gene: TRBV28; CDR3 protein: CASSFVDRASNQPQHF; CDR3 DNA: TGTGCCAGCAGTTTTGTCGACAGGGCTAGCAATCAGCCCCAGCATTTT
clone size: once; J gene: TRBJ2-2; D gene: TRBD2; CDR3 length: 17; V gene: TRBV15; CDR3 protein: CATSRAPSGGQVGELFF; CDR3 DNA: TGTGCCACCAGCAGAGCCCCTAGCGGGGGGCAAGTCGGGGAGCTGTTTTTT
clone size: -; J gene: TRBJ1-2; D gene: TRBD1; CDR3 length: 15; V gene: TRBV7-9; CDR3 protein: CASSSRDSPNYGYTF; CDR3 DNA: TGTGCCAGCAGCTCCAGGGACAGCCCAAACTATGGCTACACCTTC
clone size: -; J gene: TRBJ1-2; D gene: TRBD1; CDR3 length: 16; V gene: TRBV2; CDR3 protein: CASSRGPGGFGYGYTF; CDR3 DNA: TGTGCCAGCAGTCGGGGGCCAGGGGGCTTCGGCTATGGCTACACCTTC
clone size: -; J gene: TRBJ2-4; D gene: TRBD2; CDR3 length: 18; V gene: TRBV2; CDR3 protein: CASSQLAGGRKNQNIQYF; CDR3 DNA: TGTGCCAGCAGTCAGCTAGCGGGGGGGCGGAAGAATCAAAACATTCAGTACTTC
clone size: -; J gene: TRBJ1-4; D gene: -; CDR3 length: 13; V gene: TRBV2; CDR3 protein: CASKGTRAEKLFF; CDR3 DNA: TGTGCCAGCAAGGGGACAAGGGCTGAAAAACTGTTTTTT
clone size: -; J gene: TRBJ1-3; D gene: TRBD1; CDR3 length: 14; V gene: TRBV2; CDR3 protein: CASRGQSSGNTIYF; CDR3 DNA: TGTGCCAGCAGGGGACAGAGCTCTGGAAACACCATATATTTT
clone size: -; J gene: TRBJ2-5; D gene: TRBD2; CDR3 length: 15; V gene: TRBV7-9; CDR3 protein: CASSTLGEGVVTQYF; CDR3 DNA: TGTGCCAGCAGCACCTTAGGGGAGGGAGTGGTGACCCAGTACTTC
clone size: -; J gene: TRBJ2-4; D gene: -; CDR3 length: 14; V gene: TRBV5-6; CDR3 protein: CASSLQGGKNIQYF; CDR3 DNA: TGTGCCAGCAGCTTGCAAGGGGGCAAAAACATTCAGTACTTC
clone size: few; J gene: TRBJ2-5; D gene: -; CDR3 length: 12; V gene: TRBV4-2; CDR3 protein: CASSQDKETQYF; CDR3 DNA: TGTGCCAGCAGCCAAGATAAAGAGACCCAGTACTTC
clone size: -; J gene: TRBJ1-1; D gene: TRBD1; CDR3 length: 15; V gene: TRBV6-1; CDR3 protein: CASRSQGAGDTEAFF; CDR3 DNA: TGTGCCAGCAGGTCTCAGGGGGCGGGGGACACTGAAGCTTTCTTT
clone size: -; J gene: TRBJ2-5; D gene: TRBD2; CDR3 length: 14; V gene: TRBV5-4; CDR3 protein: CASSPRTSEETQYF; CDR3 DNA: TGTGCCAGCAGCCCCCGGACTAGCGAAGAGACCCAGTACTTC